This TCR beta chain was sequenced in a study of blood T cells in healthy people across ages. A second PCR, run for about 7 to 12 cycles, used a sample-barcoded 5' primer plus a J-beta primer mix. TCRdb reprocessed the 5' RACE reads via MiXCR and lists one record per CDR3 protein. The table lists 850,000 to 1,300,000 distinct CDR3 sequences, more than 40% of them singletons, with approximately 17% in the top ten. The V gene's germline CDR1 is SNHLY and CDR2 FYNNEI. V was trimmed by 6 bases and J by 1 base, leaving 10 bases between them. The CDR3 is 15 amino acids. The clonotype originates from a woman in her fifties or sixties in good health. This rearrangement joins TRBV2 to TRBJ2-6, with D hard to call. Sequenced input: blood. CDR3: CASRVDVSGANVLTF. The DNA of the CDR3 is TGTGCCAGCAGAGTGGACGTTTCTGGGGCCAACGTCCTGACTTTC. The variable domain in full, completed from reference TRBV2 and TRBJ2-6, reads EPEVTQTPSHQVTQMGQEVILRCVPISNHLYFYWYRQILGQKVEFLVSFYNNEISEKSEIFDDQFSVERPDGSNFTLKIRSTKLEDSAMYFCASRVDVSGANVLTFGAGSRLTVL.